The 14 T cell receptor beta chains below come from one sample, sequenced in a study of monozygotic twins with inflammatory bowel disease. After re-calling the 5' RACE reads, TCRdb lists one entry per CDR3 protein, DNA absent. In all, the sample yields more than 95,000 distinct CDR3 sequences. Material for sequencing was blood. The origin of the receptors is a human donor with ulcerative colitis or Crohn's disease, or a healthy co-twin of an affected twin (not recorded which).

CDR3 amino acids: CASSLDGLSSNEQYF. The rearrangement joins TRBV5-1 to TRBJ2-7; TCRdb selects TRBD1, and the lack of DNA leaves this call unchecked. There are 15 residues in the CDR3. The germline CDR1 and CDR2 sequences are SGHRS and YFSETQ.

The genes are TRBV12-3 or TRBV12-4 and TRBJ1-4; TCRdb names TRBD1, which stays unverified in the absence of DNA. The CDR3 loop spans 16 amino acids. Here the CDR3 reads CASSLAPGTGFGKLFF.

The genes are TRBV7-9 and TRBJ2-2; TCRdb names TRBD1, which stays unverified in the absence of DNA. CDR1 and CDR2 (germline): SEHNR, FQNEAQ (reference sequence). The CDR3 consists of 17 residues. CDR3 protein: CASSLDSRYLNTGELFF.

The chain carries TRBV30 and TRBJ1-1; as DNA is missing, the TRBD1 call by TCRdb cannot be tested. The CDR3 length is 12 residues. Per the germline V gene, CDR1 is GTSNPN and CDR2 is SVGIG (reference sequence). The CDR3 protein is CAVRGWDTEAFF.

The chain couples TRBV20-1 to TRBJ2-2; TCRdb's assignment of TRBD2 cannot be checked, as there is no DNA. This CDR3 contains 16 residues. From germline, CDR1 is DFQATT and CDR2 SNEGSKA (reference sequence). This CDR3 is CSALKAGGFNTGELFF.

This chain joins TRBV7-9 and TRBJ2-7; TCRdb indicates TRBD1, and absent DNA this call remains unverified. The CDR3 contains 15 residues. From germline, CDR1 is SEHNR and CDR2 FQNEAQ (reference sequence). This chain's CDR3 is CASSSSGTGNYEQYF.

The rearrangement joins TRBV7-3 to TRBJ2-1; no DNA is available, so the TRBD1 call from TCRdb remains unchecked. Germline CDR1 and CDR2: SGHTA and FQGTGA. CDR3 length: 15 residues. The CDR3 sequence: CASSQKTGQFNEQFF.

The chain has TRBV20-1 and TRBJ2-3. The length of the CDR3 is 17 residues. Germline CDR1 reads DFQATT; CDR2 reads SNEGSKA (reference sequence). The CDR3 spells CSARDVSGILSTDTQYF.

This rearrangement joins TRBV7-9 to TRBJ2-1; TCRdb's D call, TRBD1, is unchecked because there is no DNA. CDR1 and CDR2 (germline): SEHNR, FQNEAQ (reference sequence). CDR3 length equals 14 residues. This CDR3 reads CASSLKGGGNEQFF.

The CDR3 region is CASSLLGQKETQYF. V usage is TRBV12-3 or TRBV12-4 and J usage is TRBJ2-5; no DNA is available, so the TRBD1 call from TCRdb remains unchecked. The CDR3 extends over 14 amino acids.

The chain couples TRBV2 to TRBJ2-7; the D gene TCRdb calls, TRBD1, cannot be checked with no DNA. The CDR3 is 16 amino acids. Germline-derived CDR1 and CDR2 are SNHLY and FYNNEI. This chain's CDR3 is CASSPRGSGPFYEQYF. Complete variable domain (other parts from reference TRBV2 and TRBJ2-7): EPEVTQTPSHQVTQMGQEVILRCVPISNHLYFYWYRQILGQKVEFLVSFYNNEISEKSEIFDDQFSVERPDGSNFTLKIRSTKLEDSAMYFCASSPRGSGPFYEQYFGPGTRLTVT.

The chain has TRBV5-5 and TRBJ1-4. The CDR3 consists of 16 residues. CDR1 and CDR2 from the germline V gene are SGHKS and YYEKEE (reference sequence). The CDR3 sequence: CASSLGLLIRDEKLFF.

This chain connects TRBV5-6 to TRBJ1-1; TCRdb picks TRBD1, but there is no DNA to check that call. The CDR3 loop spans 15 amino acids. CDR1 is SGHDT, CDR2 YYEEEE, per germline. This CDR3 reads CASSLESGAVTEAFF.

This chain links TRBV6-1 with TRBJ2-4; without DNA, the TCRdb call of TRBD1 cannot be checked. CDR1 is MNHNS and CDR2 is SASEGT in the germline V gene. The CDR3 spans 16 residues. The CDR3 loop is CATSRSGSLAKNIQYF.